Detailed here is one T cell receptor beta chain. The same CDR3 also results from other DNA sequences found in this sample. This specimen comes from a study of shared clonotypes between healthy human individuals. Study-wide context: Three CD4 naive, three CD4 memory, two CD8 naive and one CD8 memory plate were used per donor.

TCRdb keeps only in-frame clones here, not all; method: immunoSEQ multiplex PCR. This sample carries millions of clones, over 85% of them seen once, and the ten largest clones take around 1.1%. Naive CD8 isolation took CD45RO-negative cells positively selected for CCR7 and excluded terminally differentiated effector memory CD45RA+ cells. Only Caucasian adults living in Nashville, Tennessee made up the donor group. Trimming took 5 bases from V and 4 from J; bases not matched to a gene: 5. Germline V gives CDR1 SEHNR, CDR2 FQNEAQ (reference sequence). CDR3 length: 15 residues. The clonotype originates from a man between 18 and 35 years old in good health. Source material: naive CD8+ T cells sorted from blood. V is TRBV7-9 and J is TRBJ2-1; TRBD1 agrees at 10 bases. Here the CDR3 DNA reads TGTGCCAGCAGCACCGGGACAGGGGATTACAATGAGCAGTTCTTC. Amino acids: CASSTGTGDYNEQFF.